The T cell receptor beta chain described here comes from a study of T cells in tuberculosis. At the level of the study: CD1B tetramers identified T cells specific for mycobacterial lipid GMM. In South Africa, adults with active tuberculosis were compared with IGRA-negative and latently infected IGRA-positive adolescents. Overall study findings and caveats: Samples were chosen by availability of cryopreserved specimens.

V lost 1 base and J lost 6; bases outside the gene matches: 5. Germline loops: CDR1 LNHDA, CDR2 SQIVND (reference sequence). This CDR3 is built from 15 residues. At study entry, adolescents had tuberculin skin tests and IGRA screening. On this clone: Its antigen is not identified.

The protocol was immunoSEQ multiplex PCR, while the TCRdb copy is restricted to in-frame clones and leaves out a portion. The sample has approximately 20,000 clones; about 96% are singletons. The rearrangement links TRBV19 to TRBJ1-5; 8 nucleotides align to TRBD1. The sequenced material came from PBMCs. This receptor was taken from a donor aged 10 to 29 with latent tuberculosis or without tuberculosis infection. CDR3 region: CASSIGTGRLQPQHF. The CDR3 DNA is TGTGCCAGTAGTATAGGGACAGGGCGTCTTCAGCCCCAGCATTTT.